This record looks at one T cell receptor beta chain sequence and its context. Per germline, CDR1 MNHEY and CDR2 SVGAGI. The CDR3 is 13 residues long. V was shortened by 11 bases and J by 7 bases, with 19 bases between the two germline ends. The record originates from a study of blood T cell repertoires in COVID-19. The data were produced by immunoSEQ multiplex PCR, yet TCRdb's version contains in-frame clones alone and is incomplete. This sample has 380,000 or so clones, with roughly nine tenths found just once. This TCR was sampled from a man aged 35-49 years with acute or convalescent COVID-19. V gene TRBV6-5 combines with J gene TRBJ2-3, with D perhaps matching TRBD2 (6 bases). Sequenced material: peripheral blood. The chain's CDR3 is CAGRDGTSYTQYF. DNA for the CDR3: TGTGCCGGGCGGGATGGGACGTCATATACGCAGTATTTT.